The 30 T cell receptor beta chains presented below share a single source sample, sequenced in a study of blood T cells in healthy people across ages. A second PCR, run for roughly 7 to 11 cycles, used a sample-barcoded 5' primer plus a J-beta primer mix. Each CDR3 protein gets one entry after TCRdb re-called the 5' RACE reads with MiXCR. The sample contains about 380,000 distinct CDR3 sequences, roughly half of which appear only once. Sequencing was done on a sample of blood. The receptors were gathered from a man in his fifties or sixties in good health.

This chain links TRBV29-1 with TRBJ2-1; D gene unclear. The CDR3 contains 15 residues. The germline gives CDR1 SQVTM, CDR2 ANQGSEA. The V end lost 4 bases, the J end lost 3 bases, and 16 bases lay between the germline ends. The chain's CDR3 is CSVVEGVAFYNEQFF. In nucleotides, the CDR3 is TGCAGCGTTGTAGAAGGCGTTGCTTTCTACAATGAGCAGTTCTTC.

This clonotype came up many times. The V call is TRBV28, the J call TRBJ2-5; possible D gene TRBD2, 5 bases. This CDR3 spans 16 amino acids. V was trimmed by 6 bases and J by 4 bases, leaving 21 bases between them. Per the germline V gene, CDR1 is MDHEN and CDR2 is SYDVKM. CDR3 protein: CASSENTGPRGETQYF. CDR3 bases: TGTGCCAGCAGCGAAAACACCGGGCCTCGGGGAGAGACCCAGTACTTC.

A few counts support this clonotype. This rearrangement joins TRBV29-1 to TRBJ2-1; 8 bases are shared with TRBD1. The germline V gene has CDR1 SQVTM and CDR2 ANQGSEA. The J segment lost 8 bases and the V segment lost 3 bases, leaving 6 bases of the junction unmatched. This CDR3 has 13 residues. The CDR3 coding sequence is TGCAGCGTTGATACAGGGGGTGGGGATGAGCAGTTCTTC. Amino acids: CSVDTGGGDEQFF.

CDR3 loop: CASSWSDLGSSYNEQYF. The CDR3 nucleotides read TGCGCCAGCAGCTGGAGTGATTTAGGTAGCTCCTACAATGAGCAGTACTTC. J is TRBJ2-1 and V is TRBV5-1; D remains unclear. The better agreement between TRBJ2-7 and the DNA end casts doubt on the J call. The CDR3 runs 17 residues. CDR1 and CDR2 from the germline V gene are SGHRS and YFSETQ.

The chain recombines TRBV11-2 with TRBJ2-2; no reliable D call. The CDR3 loop spans 14 amino acids. V lost 6 bases and J 4 bases, leaving 12 bases between the germline ends. The germline V gene encodes CDR1 SGHAT and CDR2 FQNNGV. The DNA of the CDR3 is TGTGCCAGCAGGCAGAGGCTAGTCACCGGGGAGCTGTTTTTT. Its translation: CASRQRLVTGELFF.

This clonotype was recorded only once. An end of the junction differs from the germline gene, which may be a read error. This sequence joins TRBV28 and TRBJ2-7, with unresolved D. Germline V gives CDR1 MDHEN, CDR2 SYDVKM. The CDR3 consists of 13 residues. The CDR3 sequence: CASSLLTSCEQYF. The CDR3 DNA sequence: TGTGCCAGCAGTTTACTCACATCCTGCGAGCAGTACTTC.

This chain joins TRBV30 and TRBJ2-7; perhaps TRBD1 as D (5 bases). The J call is doubtful: the DNA matches TRBJ2-4 better. The CDR3 runs to 12 residues. Germline V gene sequence: CDR1 GTSNPN, CDR2 SVGIG (reference sequence). The CDR3 nucleotides read TGTGCCTGGAGGGACATGGGAAACATTCAGTACTTC. Amino acids: CAWRDMGNIQYF.

The chain uses TRBV4-3 and TRBJ2-1; 8 bases align to TRBD2. Looked up from germline, CDR1 is LGHNA and CDR2 is YSLEER. The CDR3 is 15 residues long. V was clipped by 1 base and J by 6 bases; unmatched bases: 5. CDR3 in amino acids: CASSQGVAGRNEQFF. In nucleotides, the CDR3 is TGCGCCAGCAGCCAAGGGGTAGCGGGACGCAATGAGCAGTTCTTC.

The V and J genes are TRBV20-1 and TRBJ1-2; no definite D call. This CDR3 contains 13 residues. The germline V gene has CDR1 DFQATT and CDR2 SNEGSKA (reference sequence). Trimming cost V 3 bases and J 6 bases, with 14 bases left between them. CDR3 DNA sequence: TGCAGTGCTAGTGCAGGCAGAATTAATGGCTACACCTTC. This encodes CSASAGRINGYTF.

This clonotype has a handful of counts. J is TRBJ2-5 and V is TRBV3-1; D remains ambiguous. Deletions cut 4 bases from V and 4 bases from J, with 16 bases between. The germline V gene encodes CDR1 LGHDT and CDR2 YNNKEL (reference sequence). The CDR3 extends over 15 amino acids. The CDR3 here is CASSRRRSFGETQYF. The DNA for the CDR3 is TGTGCCAGCAGCCGACGTAGGAGTTTTGGAGAGACCCAGTACTTC.

V gene TRBV7-6 combines with J gene TRBJ2-7; 15 positions agree with TRBD2. Germline lookup yields CDR1 SGHVS and CDR2 FNYEAQ. Trimming took 5 bases from V and 6 from J; bases not matched to a gene: 8. The CDR3 runs 16 residues. As DNA, the CDR3 is TGTGCCAGCAGCCTCCGGACTAGCGGGGGGGCGTCCGAGCAGTACTTC. Translated, it gives CASSLRTSGGASEQYF.

The V gene is TRBV20-1, the J gene TRBJ2-1; TRBD2 matches at 8 bases. V shed 0 bases, J shed 10 bases, and the junction held 8 bases outside the gene matches. CDR3 length: 14 residues. The germline V gene has CDR1 DFQATT and CDR2 SNEGSKA (reference sequence). The CDR3 DNA is TGCAGTGCTAGAGATGGCCTAGCGGGCCGGGAGCAGTTCTTC. Residues: CSARDGLAGREQFF.

In this sample, this clonotype turned up a few times. The gene calls are TRBV24-1 and TRBJ2-1; D call uncertain. The V gene lost 4 bases and the J gene lost 8 bases, with 8 bases spanning the gap. CDR3 size: 12 residues. Per the germline V gene, CDR1 is KGHDR and CDR2 is SFDVKD. The CDR3 loop reads CATSEGRDEQFF. The CDR3 DNA reads as TGTGCCACCAGTGAAGGTAGGGATGAGCAGTTCTTC.

This clonotype has more than one count but fewer than ten. CDR3 nucleotides: TGTGCCAGCTTCCCCCCTCAGGTTCCGCTCAATGGCTACACCTTC. It is translated as CASFPPQVPLNGYTF. The chain couples TRBV6-2 or TRBV6-3 to TRBJ1-2; D is undetermined. V was clipped by 8 bases and J by 6 bases, with 22 bases between them. The length of the CDR3 is 15 residues. Germline V lookup: CDR1 MNHEY, CDR2 SVGEGT.

This chain uses TRBV20-1 with TRBJ2-1, with D possibly being TRBD1 or TRBD2 (6 bases each). The J call is doubtful: the DNA matches TRBJ2-7 better. The germline V gene has CDR1 DFQATT and CDR2 SNEGSKA (reference sequence). This CDR3 region has 15 residues. CDR3 nucleotide sequence: TGCAGTGCTACTAGACAGGAGGGACTCTACAATGAGCAGTACTTC. This translates into CSATRQEGLYNEQYF.

This clonotype was recorded a few times. This chain joins TRBV29-1 and TRBJ2-3; TRBD2 agrees at 10 bases. The germline gives CDR1 SQVTM, CDR2 ANQGSEA. Unmatched junction bases numbered 8, after V lost 4 bases and J lost 4 bases. The CDR3 loop spans 15 amino acids. Here the CDR3 DNA reads TGCAGCGTTGGGGGCCCCGGACTAGCGGCAGATACGCAGTATTTT. This codes for CSVGGPGLAADTQYF.

This clonotype has only a few counts. V usage is TRBV3-1 and J usage is TRBJ2-3; D remains ambiguous. CDR1 is LGHDT, CDR2 YNNKEL, per germline (reference sequence). V lost 1 base and J 2 bases, leaving 7 bases between the germline ends. The CDR3 loop spans 14 amino acids. The CDR3 coding sequence is TGTGCCAGCAGCCAAGTGTGGGACACAGATACGCAGTATTTT. It yields the protein CASSQVWDTDTQYF.

The V call is TRBV11-3, the J call TRBJ2-1; the D gene is possibly TRBD1 (6 bases). The DNA matches TRBJ2-7 better at its end, which makes the J call doubtful. The CDR3 is 16 residues long. The germline gives CDR1 SGHNT, CDR2 YENEEA. The CDR3 DNA is TGTGCCAGCAGCGCAAGGGACACCCCCTCCTACAATGAGCAGTACTTC. It encodes CASSARDTPSYNEQYF.

The V gene is TRBV6-2 or TRBV6-3, the J gene TRBJ2-7, with 7 bases matching TRBD2. Germline V gene data show CDR1 as MNHEY and CDR2 as SVGEGT. The CDR3 extends over 14 amino acids. The trim removed 5 bases at V and 3 bases at J, leaving 7 bases unmatched. The CDR3 sequence: CASSTGGRGYEQYF. CDR3 coding DNA: TGTGCCAGCAGTACCGGTGGGAGGGGCTACGAGCAGTACTTC.

The V and J genes are TRBV7-6 and TRBJ2-3; no reliable D call. The V gene lost 2 bases and the J gene lost 3 bases, with 12 bases spanning the gap. CDR3 length: 15 amino acids. Germline V gene sequence: CDR1 SGHVS, CDR2 FNYEAQ. This chain's CDR3 is CASSLNTALTDTQYF. In DNA form, the CDR3 reads TGTGCCAGCAGCTTAAACACAGCCTTGACAGATACGCAGTATTTT.

This chain links TRBV10-3 with TRBJ2-7; possibly TRBD1 for D (6 bases). The CDR3 contains 12 residues. Germline V lookup: CDR1 ENHRY, CDR2 SYGVKD. V lost 5 bases and J 7 bases, leaving 12 bases between the germline ends. The CDR3 coding sequence is TGTGCCATCAGTCCCGACAGGCAGGAGCAGTACTTC. Its translation: CAISPDRQEQYF.

This clonotype was observed a handful of times. The V and J genes are TRBV28 and TRBJ2-7; 9 positions match TRBD1. Per the germline V gene, CDR1 is MDHEN and CDR2 is SYDVKM. CDR3 length: 15 amino acids. Unmatched junction bases numbered 17, after V lost 11 bases and J lost 6 bases. CDR3 in amino acids: CASSLGDRAWGEQYF. The CDR3 nucleotides are TGTGCCTCTTCACTAGGGGACAGGGCCTGGGGCGAGCAGTACTTC.

For the CDR3, the DNA is TGTGCCAGCAGCTTAGACGGGGGGACCAAAAACATTCAGTACTTC. Residues: CASSLDGGTKNIQYF. The chain combines TRBV7-2 with TRBJ2-4, with 7 bases matching TRBD2. After removal of 1 base from V and 2 bases from J, the junction contained 2 bases not matched to a gene. There are 15 residues in the CDR3. Germline CDR1 reads SGHTA; CDR2 reads FQGNSA.

This chain links TRBV10-3 with TRBJ1-1, with 11 bases matching TRBD1. Germline V gene lookup returns CDR1 ENHRY and CDR2 SYGVKD. There are 13 residues in the CDR3. V was clipped by 6 bases and J by 5 bases; unmatched bases: 2. CDR3 loop: CAIRGTGGTEAFF. The CDR3 nucleotides read TGTGCCATCAGGGGGACAGGGGGTACTGAAGCTTTCTTT.

Points on this clonotype: Mismatch with germline at one junction end may stem from a read error. The V gene is TRBV29-1, the J gene TRBJ2-1; 8 nucleotides align to TRBD1. The germline V gene has CDR1 SQVTM and CDR2 ANQGSEA. The CDR3 has 14 amino acids. For the CDR3, the DNA is TGCAGCGTCGACAGGGGTTCCACCTACAATGAGCAGTTTTTC. This codes for CSVDRGSTYNEQFF.

This clonotype turned up a few times. This chain uses TRBV20-1 with TRBJ2-3; 7 positions match TRBD1. Trimming took 3 bases from V and 1 from J; bases not matched to a gene: 7. CDR1 and CDR2 from the germline V gene are DFQATT and SNEGSKA (reference sequence). The CDR3 sequence is 15 residues long. This CDR3 reads CSARATQGGTDTQYF. CDR3 bases: TGCAGTGCTAGGGCAACGCAGGGGGGCACAGATACGCAGTATTTT.

The J gene is TRBJ2-7, the V gene TRBV4-3, with D unresolved. V dropped 0 bases and J dropped 0 bases, with 9 bases sitting between them. The length of the CDR3 is 15 residues. From germline, CDR1 is LGHNA and CDR2 YSLEER. CDR3 coding DNA: TGCGCCAGCAGCCAAGAGTCGACCGCCTCCTACGAGCAGTACTTC. This encodes CASSQESTASYEQYF.

This clonotype has a handful of counts. The chain recombines TRBV5-1 with TRBJ1-6; D is unresolved. The germline CDR1 and CDR2 sequences are SGHRS and YFSETQ. CDR3 size: 14 residues. V lost 0 bases to trimming and J lost 7 bases, with 8 bases between them. The CDR3 region is CASSLEFGNSPLHF. The CDR3 nucleotides read TGCGCCAGCAGCTTGGAGTTTGGAAATTCACCCCTCCACTTT.

About this clonotype: The junction does not match germline at one end; this may be a read error. V gene TRBV20-1 combines with J gene TRBJ2-6; weak D call: TRBD1 (6 bases). Germline V CDR1 and CDR2: DFQATT, SNEGSKA (reference sequence). CDR3 length equals 17 residues. CDR3 protein: CSARDPWGQTGANALTF. The CDR3, as DNA: TGCAGTGCTAGAGATCCCTGGGGGCAAACTGGGGCCAACGCCCTGACTTTC.

The chain recombines TRBV30 with TRBJ2-7; TRBD1 agrees at 10 bases. Germline V lookup: CDR1 GTSNPN, CDR2 SVGIG (reference sequence). This CDR3 comprises 16 residues. V gave up 3 bases and J gave up 0 bases; unmatched junction bases: 8. CDR3 nucleotides: TGTGCCTGGAGCGTCATCTGGGACAGGGGCTCCTACGAGCAGTACTTC. Its translation is CAWSVIWDRGSYEQYF. The full variable domain, its missing parts supplied by reference TRBV30 and TRBJ2-7, is SQTIHQWPATLVQPVGSPLSLECTVEGTSNPNLYWYRQAAGRGLQLLFYSVGIGQISSEVPQNLSASRPQDRQFILSSKKLLLSDSGFYLCAWSVIWDRGSYEQYFGPGTRLTVT.